One and the same sample provided the 15 T cell receptor beta chains below, sequenced in a study of blood T cell repertoires in COVID-19. Repertoires were generated with immunoSEQ multiplex PCR, while TCRdb's copy carries only in-frame clones and drops some. The sample shows 100,000 to 150,000 clones, around 77% of them seen only once. The sample consisted of peripheral blood. The source of these receptors is a human donor in a cohort sampled during active COVID-19.

Only a few counts were recorded for this clone. The rearrangement joins TRBV10-3 to TRBJ1-3; D uncertain. In germline, CDR1 is ENHRY, CDR2 SYGVKD. This CDR3 contains 13 residues. The V and J ends lost 8 bases and 3 bases respectively, with 11 bases between them. The CDR3 DNA reads as TGTGCCATCGGCCCGGAGTTTGGAAACACCATATATTTT. Translating gives CAIGPEFGNTIYF.

This rearrangement joins TRBV7-9 to TRBJ1-1; TRBD1 agrees at 9 bases. In germline, CDR1 is SEHNR, CDR2 FQNEAQ (reference sequence). This CDR3 spans 15 amino acids. Germline trimming cut 6 bases from V and 5 bases from J; bases unmatched to any gene: 10. The CDR3 spells CASSSQTGGRTEAFF. The DNA of the CDR3 is TGTGCCAGCAGTTCCCAAACAGGGGGCCGAACTGAAGCTTTCTTT.

The chain links TRBV6-6 to TRBJ2-7; TRBD1 agrees at 10 bases. Germline V gene sequence: CDR1 MNHNY, CDR2 SVGAGI (reference sequence). CDR3 size: 16 residues. The J segment lost 2 bases and the V segment lost 4 bases, leaving 8 bases of the junction unmatched. The CDR3 nucleotides read TGTGCCAGCAGTTCGTCGGGACAGGGGATGACCTACGAGCAGTACTTC. The encoded protein is CASSSSGQGMTYEQYF.

This clone showed up just once. The chain joins TRBV9 to TRBJ2-3, with 8 bases lining up with TRBD2. V shed 4 bases and J 3 bases; nucleotides not matched to a gene: 10. The CDR3 consists of 16 residues. The V gene's germline CDR1 is SGDLS and CDR2 YYNGEE. In DNA, the CDR3 is TGTGCCAGCAGCCGCCCAACGGGACTAGTAACAGATACGCAGTATTTT. Protein: CASSRPTGLVTDTQYF. Looking up the rest from reference TRBV9 and TRBJ2-3 gives the full variable domain: DSGVTQTPKHLITATGQRVTLRCSPRSGDLSVYWYQQSLDQGLQFLIQYYNGEERAKGNILERFSAQQFPDLHSELNLSSLELGDSALYFCASSRPTGLVTDTQYFGPGTRLTVL.

The chain joins TRBV4-1 to TRBJ1-2, with TRBD1 matching over 8 bases. The CDR3 loop spans 16 amino acids. V lost 0 bases to trimming and J lost 2 bases; unmatched junction nucleotides: 5. Looked up from germline, CDR1 is MGHRA and CDR2 is YSYEKL. The CDR3 DNA reads as TGCGCCAGCAGCCAAGAATTAGGACAGGGAAACTATGGCTACACCTTC. Translation gives CASSQELGQGNYGYTF.

The chain has TRBV18 and TRBJ1-2; tentative D call: TRBD1 (5 bases). V was trimmed by 3 bases and J by 3 bases, leaving 14 bases between them. This CDR3 comprises 15 residues. Germline V CDR1 and CDR2: KGHSH, LQKENI. The CDR3 sequence is CASSPSAGDDYGYTF. The CDR3 coding sequence is TGTGCCAGCTCACCCTCGGCGGGGGACGACTATGGCTACACCTTC.

This clone appeared a few times. The chain recombines TRBV7-2 with TRBJ1-1; no clear D. The ends were cut back, 7 bases at V and 5 bases at J, with 11 bases in the middle. This CDR3 region has 12 residues. CDR1 SGHTA and CDR2 FQGNSA come from the germline V gene. The CDR3 loop reads CASIVRDTEAFF. The CDR3 DNA follows: TGTGCCAGCATCGTGCGGGATACTGAAGCTTTCTTT. The variable domain in full, with the rest retrieved from reference TRBV7-2 and TRBJ1-1, is GAGVSQSPSNKVTEKGKDVELRCDPISGHTALYWYRQSLGQGLEFLIYFQGNSAPDKSGLPSDRFSAERTGGSVSTLTIQRTQQEDSAVYLCASIVRDTEAFFGQGTRLTVV.

V and J are TRBV15 and TRBJ2-6, with 11 bases identical to TRBD1. Trimming at V came to 5 bases and at J to 3 bases, leaving 12 bases not matched to a gene. This CDR3 is built from 19 residues. Germline CDR1 is LNHNV and CDR2 is YYDKDF (reference sequence). This CDR3 reads CATSGTGQGARFGANVLTF. The CDR3 DNA reads TGTGCCACCAGCGGGACCGGACAGGGGGCTAGGTTTGGGGCCAACGTCCTGACTTTC.

V gene TRBV6-5 combines with J gene TRBJ1-1, with 8 bases matching TRBD1. The V segment lost 2 bases and the J segment 4 bases; nucleotides outside the gene matches: 3. Germline V gene sequence: CDR1 MNHEY, CDR2 SVGAGI. The CDR3 totals 14 residues. The CDR3, as DNA: TGTGCCAGCAGTTACGGACAGGGAAGCACTGAAGCTTTCTTT. It translates to CASSYGQGSTEAFF.

Only one count was recorded for this clone. The sample holds other DNA sequences that translate to the same CDR3. The chain carries TRBV5-8 and TRBJ2-7; TRBD1 might be the D (6 bases). CDR1 SGHTS and CDR2 YDEGEE come from the germline V gene. The CDR3 runs 13 residues. V was pared by 0 bases and J by 2 bases, with 6 bases between. Here the CDR3 reads CASSLEGAYEQYF. In DNA form, the CDR3 reads TGTGCCAGCAGCTTGGAGGGGGCCTACGAGCAGTACTTC. The full variable domain, rest sourced from reference TRBV5-8 and TRBJ2-7, is EAGVTQSPTHLIKTRGQQATLRCSPISGHTSVYWYQQALGLGLQFLLWYDEGEERNRGNFPPRFSGRQFPNYSSELNVNALELEDSALYLCASSLEGAYEQYFGPGTRLTVT.

This sequence joins TRBV30 and TRBJ1-1; D is undetermined. The germline V and J ends were trimmed by 2 bases and 3 bases, with 13 bases remaining between them. This CDR3 is 14 amino acids long. CDR1 and CDR2 (germline): GTSNPN, SVGIG (reference sequence). CDR3 sequence (DNA): TGTGCCTGGAGTCCGGGAATTAAGCACACTGAAGCTTTCTTT. This encodes CAWSPGIKHTEAFF.

A few counts support this clone. V gene TRBV12-2 combines with J gene TRBJ1-4; whether TRBD1, the table's D call, matches the DNA was not checked. TRBV12-2 is classified as a pseudogene. There are 14 residues in the CDR3. The CDR3 protein is CASRLPGRGEKLFF. The CDR3, as DNA: TGTGCAAGTCGCTTACCTGGAAGGGGTGAAAAACTGTTTTTT.

J is TRBJ1-5 and V is TRBV4-2, with 7 bases lining up with TRBD1. Per germline, CDR1 LGHNA and CDR2 YNFKEQ. The CDR3 loop spans 15 amino acids. The junction had 4 bases not matched to a gene; V was cut back by 5 bases and J by 0 bases. As DNA, the CDR3 is TGTGCCAGCAGCAATAACAGGGGTAGCAATCAGCCCCAGCATTTT. Its translation: CASSNNRGSNQPQHF.

This chain connects TRBV6-6 to TRBJ1-5, with a weak D call TRBD1 (5 bases). CDR1 and CDR2 (germline): MNHNY, SVGAGI (reference sequence). V lost 9 bases to trimming and J lost 3 bases, with 12 bases between them. The CDR3 spans 13 residues. The CDR3 region has the DNA TGTGCCAGTTCTGACAGTTACAATCAGCCCCAGCATTTT. Protein: CASSDSYNQPQHF.

This sequence joins TRBV18 and TRBJ1-5; perhaps TRBD1 as D (6 bases). Between the trimmed V and J ends, which lost 3 bases and 2 bases, there was a span of 11 bases. The CDR3 sequence is 15 residues long. CDR1 KGHSH and CDR2 LQKENI come from the germline V gene. CDR3 sequence: CASSPDRSRNQPQHF. CDR3 DNA: TGTGCCAGCTCACCTGACAGGAGCCGCAATCAGCCCCAGCATTTT.